This T cell receptor beta chain was identified in a study of shared clonotypes between healthy human individuals (dated by TCRdb to 2019 to 2021). Some background on the complete study: A few men and a couple of women, aged 18 to 49 years, made up the cohort. Each donor's leukapheresis produced roughly between roughly 0.9 and 8.9 billion PBMCs. Per donor, three plates each were used for CD4 naive and CD4 memory, two for CD8 naive, and one for CD8 memory. To increase sequencing depth and limit assay-specific biases, TCR repertoire library preparation and sequencing were carried out by different laboratories using diverse techniques. The study deeply sequenced blood TCR repertoires of five healthy adults to estimate repertoire size and the extent of clonotype sharing between individuals. General conclusions and limits of the study: The small number of donors limited the genetic and exposure-history diversity represented. When a handful of donors were compared, the shared fraction of clonotypes was around 5.1% for naive CD4, more than 3% for naive CD8, 2% to 2.5% for memory CD4, and 0.4% for memory CD8. Sampling was restricted to blood, and TCR repertoires in tissues likely differ from the TCR repertoires found in blood. Even with the large sequencing depth, rarefaction of the sorted-subset datasets indicated that sequencing was incomplete. Naive subsets generally had larger estimated clonotype richness than memory subsets. Compared with non-shared clonotypes, clonotypes shared by all four sorted-subset donors had higher generation probabilities. Based on pairwise subsampling, the degree of clonotype sharing among donors was expected to be affected by sequencing depth.

Looking up the germline V gene yields CDR1 SGHVS and CDR2 FQNEAQ. V has 5 bases trimmed and J has 5 bases trimmed; junction bases matching no gene number 6. Including cysteine and phenylalanine, the CDR3 has 16 amino acids. Of the read, only the CDR3 DNA is kept; its 48 bases are in frame from base 1. Using the deep immunoSEQ assay, TCR CDR3 regions were amplified from genomic DNA by multiplex PCR. For each cell subset, the extracted genomic DNA was distributed evenly across all wells of several immunoSEQ 96-well plates, and each plate served as one replicate. For sorted subsets, around 0.2 ug genomic DNA, equal to 30,000 or so T cell genomes, was loaded into each replicate PCR. The purified libraries were quantified using a Qubit 3.0 fluorometer, sized with a Bioanalyzer 2100, and then quantified again using the KAPA Library Quantification kit. Every immunoSEQ 96-well plate was sequenced on a dedicated single-read 150-cycle Illumina NextSeq 550 flow cell. Regarding the original processing steps: Because the immunoSEQ output included only junctional sequences and no quality scores, the filtering could not be the same as the filtering used for full-length reads. Sequences were annotated with PyIR, a Python wrapper for IgBLAST v1.9, and V/J genes and CDR3 were assigned using IMGT germline references. Any read was removed if the V/J assignment was weak (E-value above 1e-6), the CDR3 was missing, or the read contained stop codons, out-of-frame junctions, or ambiguous translated residues. V3J clonotypes were defined as sequences sharing the same inferred V gene, J gene, and CDR3 amino acid sequence. The percentage overlap between two repertoires was calculated by dividing the number of shared unique clonotypes by the size of the smaller repertoire. RTK rarefaction, the Chao1 estimator, and Recon v2.1 estimates of unobserved clonotypes were used to assess repertoire richness. OLGA was used to compute generation probabilities for all TCRbeta clonotypes that the gDNA method yielded from a handful of donors. TCRdb's version of the immuneACCESS table is confined to in-frame rearrangements and falls short of the full clone set. An unresolved V gene accounts for under half of the shortfall where checked; the remainder is of unknown origin. D and trimming were read from the DNA, whereas the V and J calls and clone size are those reported in that table. Counted in this sample were 2 million to 2.5 million clones; more than 80% of them appeared once. The ten largest clonotypes hold 0.39% of the sample.

Healthy HIV-negative adults with no recently reported acute infections or vaccinations were included as donors. Only Caucasian adults living in Nashville, Tennessee, USA were represented among the donors. Magnetic negative selection was used to enrich CD4+ T cells, after which naive cells were positively selected on CD45RA and the negative fraction became the memory subset. Blood was obtained by leukapheresis, after which PBMCs were separated by Ficoll-Histopaque density gradient centrifugation and cryopreserved in liquid nitrogen vapor phase. Analytical flow cytometry was used to check the purity and quantity of each magnetically sorted T cell population. Genomic DNA was isolated from each sorted fraction and quantified by UV absorbance on a Nanodrop 2000c. To note about this clone: No antigen is known for it. The record has no base qualities; no much larger clone is one base away.

This receptor was identified in a young man in good health. Some clones in this sample may be carry-over from other donors' samples. The rearranged segments are TRBV7-8 and TRBJ2-2, with TRBD2 matching 12 junction bases. Sequencing was done on a sample of naive CD4+ T cells from PBMCs. The sample's cell subset or site, from its label and the paper: CD45RA+ positively selected. The DNA reads TGTGCCAGCAGCACTAGACTAGCGGGAGTTACCGGGGAGCTGTTTTTT. Its coded protein is CASSTRLAGVTGELFF.